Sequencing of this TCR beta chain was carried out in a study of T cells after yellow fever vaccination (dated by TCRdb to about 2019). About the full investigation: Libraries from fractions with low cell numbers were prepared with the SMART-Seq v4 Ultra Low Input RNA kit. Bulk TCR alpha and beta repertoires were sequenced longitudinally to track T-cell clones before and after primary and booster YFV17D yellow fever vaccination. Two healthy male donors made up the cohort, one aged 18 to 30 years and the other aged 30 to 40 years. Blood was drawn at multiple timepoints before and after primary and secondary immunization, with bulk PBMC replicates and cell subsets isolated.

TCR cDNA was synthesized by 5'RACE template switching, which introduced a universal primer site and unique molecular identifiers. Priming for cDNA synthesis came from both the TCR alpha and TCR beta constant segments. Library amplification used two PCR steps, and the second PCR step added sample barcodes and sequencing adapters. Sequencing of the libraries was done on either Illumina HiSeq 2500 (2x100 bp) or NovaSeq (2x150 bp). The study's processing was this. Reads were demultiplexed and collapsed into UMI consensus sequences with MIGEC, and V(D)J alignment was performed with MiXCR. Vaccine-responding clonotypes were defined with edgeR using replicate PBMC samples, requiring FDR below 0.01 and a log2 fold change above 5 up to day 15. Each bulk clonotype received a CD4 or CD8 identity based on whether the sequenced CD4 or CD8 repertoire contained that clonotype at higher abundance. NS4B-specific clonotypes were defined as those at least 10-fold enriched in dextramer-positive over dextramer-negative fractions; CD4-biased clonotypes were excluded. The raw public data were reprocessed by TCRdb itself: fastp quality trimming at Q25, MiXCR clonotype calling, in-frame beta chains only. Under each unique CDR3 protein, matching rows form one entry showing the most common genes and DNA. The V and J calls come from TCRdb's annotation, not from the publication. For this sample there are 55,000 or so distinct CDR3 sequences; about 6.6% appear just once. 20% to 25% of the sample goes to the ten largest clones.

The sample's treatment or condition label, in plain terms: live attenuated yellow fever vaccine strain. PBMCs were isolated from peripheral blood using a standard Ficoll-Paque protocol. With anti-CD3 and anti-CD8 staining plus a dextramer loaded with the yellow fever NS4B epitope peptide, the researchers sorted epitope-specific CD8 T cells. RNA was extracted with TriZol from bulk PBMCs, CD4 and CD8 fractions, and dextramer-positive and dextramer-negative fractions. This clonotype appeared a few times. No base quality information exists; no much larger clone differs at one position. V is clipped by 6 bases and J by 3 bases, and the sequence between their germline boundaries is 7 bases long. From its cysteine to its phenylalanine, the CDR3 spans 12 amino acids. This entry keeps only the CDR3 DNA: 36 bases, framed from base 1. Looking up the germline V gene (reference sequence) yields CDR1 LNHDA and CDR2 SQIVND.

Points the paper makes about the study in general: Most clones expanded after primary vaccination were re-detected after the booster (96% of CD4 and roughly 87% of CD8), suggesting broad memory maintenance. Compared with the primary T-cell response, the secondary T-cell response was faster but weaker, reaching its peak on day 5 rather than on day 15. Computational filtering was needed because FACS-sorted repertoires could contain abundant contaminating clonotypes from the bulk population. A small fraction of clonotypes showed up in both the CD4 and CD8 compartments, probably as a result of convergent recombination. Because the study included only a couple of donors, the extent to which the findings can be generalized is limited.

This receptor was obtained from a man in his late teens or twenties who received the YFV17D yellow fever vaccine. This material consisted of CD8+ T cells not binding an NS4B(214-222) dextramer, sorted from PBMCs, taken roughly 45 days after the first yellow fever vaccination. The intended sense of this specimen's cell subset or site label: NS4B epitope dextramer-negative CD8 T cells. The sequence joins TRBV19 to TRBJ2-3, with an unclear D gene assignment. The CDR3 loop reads CASSHQTDTQYF. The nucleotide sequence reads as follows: TGTGCCAGTAGCCACCAAACAGATACGCAGTATTTT.